This TCR beta chain was sequenced in a study of blood T cell repertoires in COVID-19. Study-level background: Samples representing acute and convalescent COVID-19 were sourced from the United States, Italy and Spain. PBMCs, B-cell-depleted T cells, or T cells provided the cDNA or gDNA that made up the material.

Per germline, CDR1 SGHAT and CDR2 FQNNGV. The V and J ends lost 2 bases and 3 bases, in that order; junction bases with no gene match: 0. There are 13 residues in the CDR3. Authors' analysis steps: For nucleated cells, counts were estimated from reference gene primer amplification. Profiled with immunoSEQ multiplex PCR; TCRdb holds only in-frame clones, not every one. V, J and clone size derive from that table, while D and trimming were established from the DNA sequence. In the table there are 150,000 to 200,000 clones, around three quarters of which are singletons. The rearrangement links TRBV11-2 to TRBJ2-7, with 8 bases identical to TRBD2. This clonotype was sampled from a man aged 55 to 70 with active or convalescent COVID-19. Sequencing input: peripheral blood. DNA of the CDR3: TGTGCCAGCAGCTTACTAGCGGGCTACGAGCAGTACTTC. This translates into CASSLLAGYEQYF.